One sample yielded the 23 T cell receptor beta chains listed below, sequenced in a study of OX40 agonist ivuxolimab in advanced cancers. Libraries were prepared by immunoSEQ multiplex PCR; TCRdb keeps only in-frame clonotypes and omits some of them. The sample gives under 20,000 clones, 73% of which show up once; more than 30% is in the top ten. The material was CD4+ or CD8+ T cells sorted from blood, obtained in a trial of the OX40 agonist ivuxolimab. The receptors shown here come from an adult with an advanced solid tumor such as melanoma, head and neck, liver or kidney cancer.

V and J are TRBV4-3 and TRBJ2-7, with TRBD1 as a possible D gene (6 bases). The CDR3 consists of 16 residues. Trimming shortened V by 6 bases and J by 4 bases, and 22 bases separated the two germline ends. Germline CDR1 is LGHNA and CDR2 is YSLEER. The CDR3 region is CASSPSRSRQGYEQYF. The DNA of the CDR3 is TGCGCCAGCAGTCCAAGTCGCTCGCGGCAGGGGTACGAGCAGTACTTC.

The chain uses TRBV11-2 and TRBJ1-2, with 7 bases matching TRBD1. The CDR3 sequence is 13 residues long. CDR1 is SGHAT and CDR2 is FQNNGV in the germline V gene. V lost 6 bases, J lost 9 bases, and 10 bases stayed unmatched. Here the CDR3 DNA reads TGTGCCAGCAGTACAACAGGGGATAAGAGCTACACCTTC. As protein: CASSTTGDKSYTF.

The sample holds a few counts of this clone. The chain has TRBV5-6 and TRBJ1-5; 10 nucleotides match TRBD1. Germline loops: CDR1 SGHDT, CDR2 YYEEEE. The CDR3 loop spans 16 amino acids. With V trimmed by 5 bases and J by 3 bases, 8 bases remained unmatched. The chain's CDR3 is CASRRPGQGPNQPQHF. The CDR3 region has the DNA TGTGCCAGCAGACGACCGGGACAGGGGCCCAATCAGCCCCAGCATTTT.

The rearrangement uses TRBV9 and TRBJ1-1, with D uncertain. This CDR3 has 14 amino acids. With 7 bases removed from V and 0 bases from J, the gap between germline ends came to 13 bases. The V gene's germline CDR1 is SGDLS and CDR2 YYNGEE. The CDR3: CASGPRHLNTEAFF. The CDR3 DNA is TGTGCCAGCGGGCCTCGACACCTGAACACTGAAGCTTTCTTT.

The chain has TRBV4-1 and TRBJ2-1; TRBD2 might be the D (6 bases). The CDR3 loop spans 17 amino acids. V was cut by 1 base and J by 3 bases, with 16 bases left in between. Germline lookup yields CDR1 MGHRA and CDR2 YSYEKL. CDR3 bases: TGCGCCAGCAGCCAAGGAAATACCGGGACTTACTACAATGAGCAGTTCTTC. Translation gives CASSQGNTGTYYNEQFF.

This clone has only one observation. The chain uses TRBV9 and TRBJ2-7; possible D gene TRBD2, 5 bases. The CDR3 covers 17 residues. V was clipped by 0 bases and J by 6 bases, with 22 bases between them. Germline assignment: CDR1 SGDLS and CDR2 YYNGEE. CDR3 region: CASSVASGLTIVSEQYF. The DNA for the CDR3 is TGTGCCAGCAGCGTAGCTTCCGGACTGACGATCGTCTCCGAGCAGTACTTC. The full variable domain, completed using reference TRBV9 and TRBJ2-7, is DSGVTQTPKHLITATGQRVTLRCSPRSGDLSVYWYQQSLDQGLQFLIQYYNGEERAKGNILERFSAQQFPDLHSELNLSSLELGDSALYFCASSVASGLTIVSEQYFGPGTRLTVT.

The chain is built from TRBV28 and TRBJ1-5; TRBD1 might be the D (5 bases). CDR1 is MDHEN, CDR2 SYDVKM, per germline. The CDR3 has 15 amino acids. Trimming left V 7 bases short and J 3 bases short, with 16 bases between. CDR3 region: CASNLGGSLNQPQHF. The DNA for the CDR3 is TGTGCCAGCAATTTGGGGGGGTCCCTCAATCAGCCCCAGCATTTT.

The rearrangement links TRBV7-8 to TRBJ2-3; 15 bases line up with TRBD2. This CDR3 is built from 17 residues. Germline lookup yields CDR1 SGHVS and CDR2 FQNEAQ. With 5 bases clipped from V and 6 bases from J, the junction kept 9 bases outside the gene matches. CDR3 sequence: CASSQGLAGGGGDTQYF. Here the CDR3 DNA reads TGTGCCAGCAGCCAGGGACTAGCGGGAGGAGGAGGGGATACGCAGTATTTT.

This clone showed up just a few times. The genes are TRBV28 and TRBJ1-4; D perhaps matches TRBD1 (6 bases). With 6 bases removed from V and 8 bases from J, the gap between germline ends came to 13 bases. CDR3 length equals 13 residues. From germline, CDR1 is MDHEN and CDR2 SYDVKM. CDR3 DNA: TGTGCCAGCAGGTTGGCCCAGGGGGAAAAACTGTTTTTT. The encoded protein is CASRLAQGEKLFF.

This clone was seen more than once but under ten times. Here the CDR3 reads CASSLGQGAYNEQFF. The DNA of the CDR3 is TGTGCCAGCAGCCTGGGACAGGGGGCGTACAATGAGCAGTTCTTC. V and J are TRBV7-2 and TRBJ2-1; 12 bases are a match to TRBD1. The trim removed 5 bases at V and 4 bases at J, leaving 3 bases unmatched. The CDR3 spans 15 residues. Germline values: CDR1 SGHTA, CDR2 FQGNSA.

This chain links TRBV13 with TRBJ2-5; 9 bases align to TRBD1. V shed 2 bases, J shed 2 bases, and the junction held 9 bases outside the gene matches. This CDR3 is built from 17 residues. CDR1 is PRHDT, CDR2 FYEKMQ, per germline (reference sequence). DNA for the CDR3: TGTGCCAGCAGCTTAAGCACCGGGACAGGGAATCAAGAGACCCAGTACTTC. This codes for CASSLSTGTGNQETQYF.

The rearrangement links TRBV5-5 to TRBJ2-7, with D unclear. Germline V gene data show CDR1 as SGHKS and CDR2 as YYEKEE (reference sequence). V lost 0 bases and J lost 6, with 22 bases in between. This CDR3 spans 17 amino acids. In nucleotides, the CDR3 is TGTGCCAGCAGCTTGGGACTGTCTCCCGTCTGGGTTGCCGAGCAGTACTTC. This translates into CASSLGLSPVWVAEQYF.

The rearrangement joins TRBV4-1 to TRBJ1-2; TRBD1 matches at 8 bases. The CDR3 runs to 14 residues. The J segment lost 6 bases and the V segment lost 7 bases, leaving 10 bases of the junction unmatched. Germline CDR1 MGHRA, CDR2 YSYEKL. The CDR3 DNA sequence: TGCGCCAGCACCTGGACAGGGTCCTTAGATGGCTACACCTTC. Translated, it gives CASTWTGSLDGYTF.

The V and J genes are TRBV2 and TRBJ2-1; 8 bases map to TRBD2. The CDR3 has 18 residues. The germline CDR1 and CDR2 sequences are SNHLY and FYNNEI. V shed 4 bases and J 8 bases; nucleotides not matched to a gene: 19. The CDR3 spells CASSGAVQAGERLDEQFF. CDR3 sequence (DNA): TGTGCCAGCAGTGGAGCCGTACAAGCGGGAGAGAGACTTGATGAGCAGTTCTTC.

The rearrangement joins TRBV4-1 to TRBJ1-1; D unresolved. V lost 0 bases and J lost 1, with 9 bases in between. The CDR3 has 15 amino acids. CDR1 MGHRA and CDR2 YSYEKL come from the germline V gene. The CDR3 bases are TGCGCCAGCAGCCAAGATCGGCCAGAGAACACTGAAGCTTTCTTT. As protein: CASSQDRPENTEAFF.

The chain combines TRBV28 with TRBJ2-7; D perhaps matches TRBD2 (5 bases). The germline CDR1 and CDR2 sequences are MDHEN and SYDVKM. Trimming removed 3 bases from V and 1 base from J, with 13 bases in between. This CDR3 contains 15 residues. The CDR3 spells CASSFRPGRSYEQYF. The DNA of the CDR3 is TGTGCCAGCAGTTTTCGCCCGGGAAGGTCCTACGAGCAGTACTTC. Full variable domain (outside the CDR3, taken from reference TRBV28 and TRBJ2-7): DVKVTQSSRYLVKRTGEKVFLECVQDMDHENMFWYRQDPGLGLRLIYFSYDVKMKEKGDIPEGYSVSREKKERFSLILESASTNQTSMYLCASSFRPGRSYEQYFGPGTRLTVT.

The chain uses TRBV27 and TRBJ2-7; 14 bases map to TRBD2. CDR1 is MNHEY, CDR2 SMNVEV, per germline (reference sequence). V lost 0 bases to trimming and J lost 5 bases; unmatched junction nucleotides: 6. The CDR3 spans 17 residues. CDR3 residues: CASSLSWGLAGDHEQYF. Written as DNA, the CDR3 is TGTGCCAGCAGTTTATCGTGGGGACTAGCGGGAGACCACGAGCAGTACTTC.

This chain joins TRBV2 and TRBJ2-7; D might be TRBD1 or TRBD2, each matching 5 bases. The CDR3 runs 9 residues. Trimming stripped 8 bases from V and 6 bases from J, with 5 bases between. The germline V gene encodes CDR1 SNHLY and CDR2 FYNNEI. The CDR3 here is CASGTEQYF. In nucleotides, the CDR3 is TGTGCCAGCGGGACCGAGCAGTACTTC.

The CDR3 DNA follows: TGTGCCAGTAGTATAGGCTCTGGAAACACCATATATTTT. Translating it yields CASSIGSGNTIYF. The chain recombines TRBV19 with TRBJ1-3; no clear D. The V gene lost 1 base and the J gene lost 0 bases, with 1 base spanning the gap. Germline V gene data show CDR1 as LNHDA and CDR2 as SQIVND (reference sequence). There are 13 residues in the CDR3.

The rearrangement uses TRBV2 and TRBJ1-5; perhaps TRBD1 as D (5 bases). Deletions cut 6 bases from V and 0 bases from J, with 9 bases between. This CDR3 is 14 amino acids long. CDR1 is SNHLY and CDR2 is FYNNEI in the germline V gene. CDR3 amino acids: CASSSGTSNQPQHF. CDR3 DNA sequence: TGTGCCAGCAGCTCCGGGACTAGCAATCAGCCCCAGCATTTT. Together with reference TRBV2 and TRBJ1-5, the CDR3 gives the full variable domain: EPEVTQTPSHQVTQMGQEVILRCVPISNHLYFYWYRQILGQKVEFLVSFYNNEISEKSEIFDDQFSVERPDGSNFTLKIRSTKLEDSAMYFCASSSGTSNQPQHFGDGTRLSIL.

V usage is TRBV5-1 and J usage is TRBJ1-2; 9 bases align to TRBD1. CDR3 length equals 12 residues. The germline CDR1 and CDR2 sequences are SGHRS and YFSETQ. J lost 11 bases, V lost 4 bases, and 6 bases had no gene match. Written as DNA, the CDR3 is TGCGCCAGCAGCGGGCCGGGACAGGGTTACACCTTC. It translates to CASSGPGQGYTF.

The chain links TRBV11-2 to TRBJ1-5, with D possibly being TRBD1 (5 bases). Germline V lookup: CDR1 SGHAT, CDR2 FQNNGV. This CDR3 comprises 16 residues. Between the trimmed V and J ends, which lost 1 base and 5 bases, there was a span of 15 bases. The CDR3 sequence: CASSLGKTVGDQPQHF. Written as DNA, the CDR3 is TGTGCCAGCAGCTTAGGAAAGACAGTCGGGGATCAGCCCCAGCATTTT.

This sequence joins TRBV27 and TRBJ2-3; D remains unclear. V lost 5 bases and J lost 2, with 8 bases in between. Germline CDR1 MNHEY, CDR2 SMNVEV (reference sequence). There are 13 residues in the CDR3. CDR3 in DNA: TGTGCCAGCAGTAGGGCCCTCACAGATACGCAGTATTTT. Its protein is CASSRALTDTQYF.